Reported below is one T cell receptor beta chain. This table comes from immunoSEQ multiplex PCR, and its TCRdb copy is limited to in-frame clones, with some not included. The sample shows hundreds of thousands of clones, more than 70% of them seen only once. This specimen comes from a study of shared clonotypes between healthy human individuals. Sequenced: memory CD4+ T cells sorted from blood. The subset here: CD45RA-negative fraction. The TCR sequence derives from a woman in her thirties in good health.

DNA of the CDR3: TGTGCCAGCAGTTTTGAGGGTGGGCGCAATGAGCAGTTCTTC. Protein sequence: CASSFEGGRNEQFF. The chain uses TRBV27 and TRBJ2-1; weak D call: TRBD2 (5 bases). The CDR3 spans 14 residues. Trimming cost V 3 bases and J 6 bases, with 12 bases left between them. The germline gives CDR1 MNHEY, CDR2 SMNVEV (reference sequence).